The 9 T cell receptor beta chains in this list originate from one sample, sequenced in a study of T cells in Graves' hyperthyroidism and ophthalmopathy (dated by TCRdb to between 2018 and 2021). Library preparation was by multiplex PCR. The instrument given in TCRdb is Illumina HiSeq 2000. The TCR beta CDR3 regions were amplified from the RNA transcripts. A first-round RT-PCR of the TCR CDR3 used the HTBI primer set with the Qiagen OneStep RT-PCR kit. The raw public data were reprocessed by TCRdb itself: fastp quality trimming at Q25, MiXCR clonotype calling, in-frame beta chains only. Every CDR3 protein is listed once, alongside the most common genes and DNA of its rows. A total of about 52,000 distinct CDR3 sequences appear in this sample, roughly 50% of them only once. The top ten constitute approximately 9.1% of the sample. Sequencing was carried out using blood. The receptors were gathered from a woman between 50 and 59 years old with Graves' ophthalmopathy.

The chain combines TRBV7-6 with TRBJ2-3; D is possibly TRBD1 (5 bases). Per germline, CDR1 SGHVS and CDR2 FNYEAQ. This CDR3 contains 15 residues. V shed 6 bases and J shed 2 bases, with 15 bases lying between them. CDR3 residues: CASSLGQINTDTQYF. The CDR3 coding sequence is TGTGCCAGCAGTTTGGGGCAGATTAACACAGATACGCAGTATTTT.

This clonotype was seen repeatedly, ten times or more. The V and J genes are TRBV29-1 and TRBJ2-2, with D possibly matching TRBD1 (6 bases). The CDR3 has 12 amino acids. V was cut by 6 bases and J by 5 bases, with 10 bases left in between. Germline CDR1 is SQVTM and CDR2 is ANQGSEA. CDR3 sequence reads: CSVTGQTGELFF. CDR3 DNA: TGCAGCGTGACAGGCCAGACCGGGGAGCTGTTTTTT.

This clonotype showed up many times. The V gene is TRBV15, the J gene TRBJ2-1; D unclear. V dropped 8 bases and J dropped 4 bases, with 9 bases sitting between them. This CDR3 has 12 residues. The germline CDR1 and CDR2 sequences are LNHNV and YYDKDF (reference sequence). CDR3 DNA sequence: TGTGCCACCTCCGCCGGGTACAATGAGCAGTTCTTC. Its protein product is CATSAGYNEQFF.

In regard to this clonotype: A read error may be the cause here, since a much bigger clone is one base away. Because the CDR3 is missing its conserved closing phenylalanine or tryptophan, this is likely a read error. V is TRBV7-2 and J is TRBJ2-5, with a weak D call TRBD1 (5 bases). CDR3 length: 14 amino acids. Trimming shortened V by 8 bases and J by 9 bases, and 22 bases separated the two germline ends. Per the germline V gene, CDR1 is SGHTA and CDR2 is FQGNSA. CDR3 sequence reads: CASGADSGNQPQYV. The CDR3, as DNA: TGTGCCAGCGGCGCTGACAGTGGGAATCAGCCCCAGTACGTC.

V usage is TRBV24-1 and J usage is TRBJ2-1; 7 positions match TRBD1. The CDR3 is made up of 15 amino acids. Germline V gene data show CDR1 as KGHDR and CDR2 as SFDVKD. V lost 5 bases to trimming and J lost 8 bases; unmatched junction nucleotides: 11. The CDR3 reads CATSAPTGTIDEQFF. The DNA of the CDR3 is TGTGCCACCAGTGCACCGACAGGGACGATCGATGAGCAGTTCTTC.

The sample holds many counts of this clonotype. This rearrangement joins TRBV19 to TRBJ2-1, with 7 nucleotides matching TRBD2. The CDR3 runs to 14 residues. CDR1 LNHDA and CDR2 SQIVND come from the germline V gene (reference sequence). The V gene end was trimmed by 4 bases and the J gene end by 0 bases; junction bases not matched to a gene: 0. The CDR3 reads CASSSGSSYNEQFF. The CDR3 DNA sequence: TGTGCCAGTAGTAGCGGGAGCTCCTACAATGAGCAGTTCTTC.

This clonotype has a count of ten or more. CDR3 region: CASSLFYEQYF. CDR3 nucleotides: TGTGCCAGCAGCCTATTTTACGAGCAGTACTTC. The chain combines TRBV6-2 or TRBV6-3 with TRBJ2-7, with no clear D. Trimming left V 6 bases short and J 4 bases short, with 7 bases between. Germline CDR1 and CDR2: MNHEY and SVGEGT. This CDR3 comprises 11 residues.

Concerning this clonotype itself: An end of the junction does not agree with germline; a read error may underlie this. The CDR3 sequence is CASSQWGGLAGGSSDEQYF. Here the CDR3 DNA reads TGCGCCAGCAGCCAATGGGGGGGACTAGCGGGAGGGAGCTCCGACGAGCAGTACTTC. The chain carries TRBV4-3 and TRBJ2-7; 16 bases map to TRBD2. Germline CDR1 is LGHNA and CDR2 is YSLEER. This CDR3 region has 19 residues.

This clonotype showed up many times. The chain is built from TRBV9 and TRBJ2-1; TRBD2 aligns across 10 bases. The germline gives CDR1 SGDLS, CDR2 YYNGEE. This CDR3 contains 16 residues. Losses at the gene ends were 0 bases for V and 2 bases for J; bases not matched to a gene: 2. CDR3 in amino acids: CASSVGLAGAYNEQFF. The CDR3 DNA follows: TGTGCCAGCAGCGTAGGACTAGCGGGTGCCTACAATGAGCAGTTCTTC.